The entry that follows covers one T cell receptor beta chain sequence. Its target is not known. The sample comes from a study of blood T cells in healthy people across ages. Notes on the study in general: Changes in expanded clonotypes were possibly confounded, as the CMV status of donors was unknown. PBMCs that were unsorted prevented a conclusive naive versus antigen-experienced comparison.

This CDR3 is built from 16 residues. Per the germline V gene, CDR1 is DFQATT and CDR2 is SNEGSKA (reference sequence). V gave up 6 bases and J gave up 0 bases; unmatched junction bases: 5. A second roughly 7 to 12 cycle PCR used barcoded and J-beta primers. Each of the cDNA molecules was tagged by a template-switch adaptor with 12 random nucleotides. Individual samples furnished no less than 3 million CDR3-containing paired-end reads apiece. TCRdb re-derived calls from the 5' RACE reads in MiXCR, one entry per CDR3 protein. The sample has around 580,000 distinct CDR3 sequences; 45% to 55% are singletons.

This TCR derives from a man older than 75 in good health. The material sequenced was blood. The rearrangement links TRBV20-1 to TRBJ2-1, with 13 bases that match TRBD2. Here the CDR3 reads CSAPGLAGFSYNEQFF. CDR3 DNA sequence: TGCAGTGCCCCGGGACTAGCGGGATTCTCCTACAATGAGCAGTTCTTC.